The entry below gives a single T cell receptor beta chain sequence along with its context. Its antigen is currently unknown. Germline V CDR1 and CDR2: SGHTS, YDEGEE. The CDR3 has 16 residues. Trimming removed 4 bases from V and 3 bases from J; junction bases left unmatched: 11. This record comes from a study of shared clonotypes between healthy human individuals. Study information: Each donor's CD4 naive and CD4 memory cells filled three plates apiece, CD8 naive two, and CD8 memory one.

The naive CD8 fraction comprised CD45RO-negative cells positively selected for CCR7 and excluded terminally differentiated effector memory CD45RA+ cells. Whole-study results and caveats: Non-shared clonotypes had lower generation probabilities than those shared by all four donors. Only blood was sampled, and tissue TCR repertoires likely differ from blood ones. Sorted-subset sequencing was shown by rarefaction to be incomplete despite large depth.

This table comes from immunoSEQ multiplex PCR, and its TCRdb copy is limited to in-frame clones, with some not included. The sample consists of about 2.1 million clones, about 92% of them appearing once. The V call is TRBV5-8, the J call TRBJ2-7, with TRBD1 identical over 9 bases. The source material was naive CD8+ T cells from PBMCs. This clonotype was obtained from a man between 18 and 29 years old in good health. Some clones in this sample may be carry-over from other donors' samples. The CDR3 sequence: CASSQSPGTGFYEQYF. CDR3 coding DNA: TGTGCCAGCAGCCAATCCCCCGGGACAGGGTTCTACGAGCAGTACTTC.